This T cell receptor beta chain was documented in a study of technical replicates of blood from a handful of donors. Some clones are missing from TCRdb's copy, which holds only in-frame ones; the method was immunoSEQ multiplex PCR. The sample has 45,000 to 60,000 clones, about nine tenths seen once. The CDR3 consists of 15 residues. Germline V gene sequence: CDR1 LGHNA, CDR2 YNFKEQ. V was shortened by 1 base and J by 1 base, with 10 bases between the two germline ends. The receptor was isolated from a human donor in good health. Some clones in this sample may be carry-over from other donors' samples. V and J are TRBV4-2 and TRBJ1-1; D remains unclear. Material: PBMCs. For the CDR3, the DNA is TGTGCCAGCAGCCAAGGAGAAGAAAGGAACACTGAAGCTTTCTTT. Its translation is CASSQGEERNTEAFF.